The 5 T cell receptor beta chains given below trace back to one sample, sequenced in a study of Tregs in tolerant kidney transplant recipients. Produced via immunoSEQ multiplex PCR; TCRdb's table is partial and in-frame only. This sample contains more than 45,000 clones. The sample here was CD4+ T cells from blood, taken before the transplant. These receptors were obtained from a human donor who received a combined kidney and bone marrow transplant.

CDR3 sequence reads: CASSLWGGNEQFF. The sequenced CDR3 bases are TGTGCCAGCAGCCTATGGGGGGGAAATGAG. The J gene is TRBJ2-1, the V gene TRBV2; 7 nucleotides agree with TRBD2. Sequencing ends 3 residues short of the CDR3 end; the germline J gene provides the rest. This CDR3 is built from 13 residues. Germline lookup yields CDR1 SNHLY and CDR2 FYNNEI. The junction had 6 bases not matched to a gene; V was cut back by 6 bases and J by 7 bases.

CDR3 sequence reads: CASSPDRNQPQHF. Partial CDR3 DNA: TGTGCCAGCTCACCAGACAGGAATCAGCCC. The chain combines TRBV18 with TRBJ1-5; possibly TRBD1 for D (6 bases). The read halts 3 residues ahead of the CDR3 end, with the missing end drawn from the germline J gene. The CDR3 loop spans 13 amino acids. Germline V gene sequence: CDR1 KGHSH, CDR2 LQKENI. V lost 2 bases, J lost 4 bases, and 6 bases lay in between.

Comment on this clone: The read ends 3 residues early relative to the CDR3; the germline J gene fills the gap. This chain uses TRBV25-1 with TRBJ2-3; possible D gene TRBD1, 6 bases. In germline, CDR1 is MGHDK, CDR2 SYGVNS. Trimming shortened V by 3 bases and J by 1 base, and 8 bases separated the two germline ends. The CDR3 contains 14 residues. Incomplete CDR3 DNA: TGTGCCAGCAGTGAGAGGACAGGCACAGATACG. Its protein is CASSERTGTDT. The CDR3 as a whole reads CASSERTGTDTQYF.

In regard to this clone: The read ends 3 residues before the CDR3 terminus; that terminus is restored from the germline J gene. This chain connects TRBV10-2 to TRBJ2-7; D not resolved. The CDR3 extends over 15 amino acids. Germline V gene data show CDR1 as WSHSY and CDR2 as SAAADI. V lost 2 bases and J lost 4, with 15 bases in between. The covered CDR3 bases are TGCGCCAGCAGTGAGCGGAGACTCTCTTTTTACGAG. This gives the protein CASSERRLSFYE. The whole CDR3 is CASSERRLSFYEQYF.

Notes on this clone: The read terminates 3 residues before the CDR3 end, so the remaining end is supplied by the germline J gene. This sequence joins TRBV7-8 and TRBJ1-1, with TRBD1 matching 7 bases. From germline, CDR1 is SGHVS and CDR2 FQNEAQ. The CDR3 has 11 residues. CDR3 protein: CASSSQGTAFF. Incomplete CDR3 DNA: TGTGCCAGCAGCTCACAGGGGACA.